The clone carrying this T cell receptor (beta chain) has only one observation. Its matching antigen is unknown. This entry comes from a study of T-cell reconstitution after alpha-beta-depleted transplantation in children. Study results and limitations: Where alpha-beta T cells came from about two months after transplant was reportedly several hundred expanded graft clones. It was newly produced T cells that mostly accounted for T-cell counts and diversity one year after transplant.

CDR1 MDHEN and CDR2 SYDVKM come from the germline V gene. The CDR3 sequence is 14 residues long. V lost 8 bases to trimming and J lost 3 bases, with 17 bases between them. Unique molecular identifiers were used to barcode this TCRbeta library. TCRdb redid the calling of the PCR reads with MiXCR, one entry per CDR3 protein. The data show roughly 420,000 distinct CDR3 sequences, around 15% seen once. The rearrangement joins TRBV28 to TRBJ2-7, with D possibly being TRBD2 (6 bases). The TCR originated in a boy under three years old who had a stem cell transplant for Wiskott-Aldrich syndrome, so the T cells may come from the graft donor. The material was PBMCs, mostly from graft donor cells, obtained 360 days after TCRalphabeta/CD19-depleted stem cell transplant. The CDR3: CASSRGMARYEQYF. CDR3 DNA sequence: TGTGCCAGCTCCCGGGGGATGGCACGCTACGAGCAGTACTTC.